The rows below give T cell receptor beta chains drawn from one sample of a study of immune evolution from preneoplasia to lung adenocarcinoma. Sequencing used immunoSEQ multiplex PCR; TCRdb keeps in-frame clones, though not all of them. Among 37,000 or so clones listed, roughly 71% were seen once. Sequenced sample: FFPE invasive lung adenocarcinoma tissue. The origin of the receptors is a person aged 55 to 75 with lung adenocarcinoma. Each CDR3 is given without its conserved first and last residue. The order of the fields is J gene, V gene, CDR3 protein.

J gene: TRBJ1-1
V gene: TRBV5-6
CDR3 protein: ASSLGGTLYTEAF

J gene: TRBJ1-3
V gene: TRBV5-4
CDR3 protein: AAPQTGNTIY

J gene: TRBJ2-7
V gene: TRBV7-3
CDR3 protein: ASSDGRNSYEQY

J gene: TRBJ2-2
V gene: TRBV11-3
CDR3 protein: ASSLISTGELF

J gene: TRBJ2-1
V gene: TRBV11-2
CDR3 protein: ASSFLRRSSYNEQF

J gene: TRBJ2-5
V gene: TRBV19
CDR3 protein: ASNSGHRGVRETQY

J gene: TRBJ2-3
V gene: TRBV2
CDR3 protein: ASSEMGPTSIGEY

J gene: TRBJ1-2
V gene: TRBV2
CDR3 protein: ASSEAFDVAPVGYT

J gene: TRBJ2-5
V gene: TRBV7-2
CDR3 protein: ASSPLRTSAETQY

J gene: TRBJ1-3
V gene: TRBV6-5
CDR3 protein: ASQGFSGNTIY

J gene: TRBJ2-1
V gene: TRBV7-9
CDR3 protein: ASSSRGGSYNEQF

J gene: TRBJ1-5
V gene: TRBV29-1
CDR3 protein: SVRQGWDQPQH

J gene: TRBJ1-4
V gene: TRBV7-3
CDR3 protein: ASSYKDRAKRSTNEKLF

J gene: TRBJ2-1
V gene: TRBV28
CDR3 protein: ASSFSPPRNNEQF

J gene: TRBJ2-2
V gene: TRBV5-1
CDR3 protein: ASRVLMSGELF

J gene: TRBJ2-7
V gene: TRBV7-9
CDR3 protein: ASSVAGLASYEQY

J gene: TRBJ2-2
V gene: TRBV7-2
CDR3 protein: ASSKRVGELF

J gene: TRBJ1-2
V gene: TRBV30
CDR3 protein: ATGENYGYT

J gene: TRBJ2-1
V gene: TRBV10-3
CDR3 protein: ASFTGTKESGEQF

J gene: TRBJ1-3
V gene: TRBV10-3
CDR3 protein: AISPHGATISGNTIY

J gene: TRBJ2-1
V gene: TRBV7-9
CDR3 protein: ASSTLAELYNEQF

J gene: TRBJ1-5
V gene: TRBV19
CDR3 protein: ASSTPSGRGQGRLSNQPQH

J gene: TRBJ2-3
V gene: TRBV7-2
CDR3 protein: ASSEPQGSTQY

J gene: TRBJ1-2
V gene: TRBV2
CDR3 protein: ASNPPLRGGYGYT

J gene: TRBJ2-7
V gene: TRBV25-1
CDR3 protein: ASSEGGSYEQY

J gene: TRBJ1-5
V gene: TRBV5-6
CDR3 protein: ASSLGPGEQPQH

J gene: TRBJ2-2
V gene: TRBV9
CDR3 protein: ASSVEGLARPGELF

J gene: TRBJ2-5
V gene: TRBV30
CDR3 protein: AWSAGGETQY

J gene: TRBJ2-2
V gene: TRBV5-5
CDR3 protein: ASSLAPATGELF

J gene: TRBJ2-5
V gene: TRBV2
CDR3 protein: ASSVETQY

J gene: TRBJ1-4
V gene: TRBV7-6
CDR3 protein: ASSLGGVGIGEKLF

J gene: TRBJ2-3
V gene: TRBV15
CDR3 protein: ATSEREKTDTQY

J gene: TRBJ1-3
V gene: TRBV19
CDR3 protein: ASKTPGNTIY

J gene: TRBJ2-4
V gene: TRBV2
CDR3 protein: ASSQGQSQLRNIQY

J gene: TRBJ1-2
V gene: TRBV2
CDR3 protein: ASSLRTASGYGYT

J gene: TRBJ2-2
V gene: TRBV4-1
CDR3 protein: ASSQSIAEGGGELF

J gene: TRBJ2-1
V gene: TRBV5-1
CDR3 protein: ASSLVAGGGNEQF

J gene: TRBJ1-2
V gene: TRBV28
CDR3 protein: ASTPDSRGYT

J gene: TRBJ2-1
V gene: TRBV28
CDR3 protein: ASSRPDWAVVDEQF

J gene: TRBJ2-3
V gene: TRBV5-4
CDR3 protein: ASSSKTETADTQY

J gene: TRBJ2-6
V gene: TRBV28
CDR3 protein: ASSPYTGAGANVLT

J gene: TRBJ2-1
V gene: TRBV5-6
CDR3 protein: ASSLGLLGLYNEQF

J gene: TRBJ2-5
V gene: TRBV18
CDR3 protein: ASSPPWETQY

J gene: TRBJ2-2
V gene: TRBV11-3
CDR3 protein: ASSGSGRDLELF

J gene: TRBJ1-3
V gene: TRBV7-2
CDR3 protein: ASSSGQGNTIY

J gene: TRBJ2-6
V gene: TRBV6-6
CDR3 protein: ASSDASSGANVLT

J gene: TRBJ1-5
V gene: TRBV27
CDR3 protein: ASSSPGSPARQPQH

J gene: TRBJ1-4
V gene: TRBV29-1
CDR3 protein: SVVAGRAGSNEKLF

J gene: TRBJ2-1
V gene: TRBV28
CDR3 protein: ASSLGQGNNEQF

J gene: TRBJ1-2
V gene: TRBV29-1
CDR3 protein: SVEDKGIRGYT